This TCR beta chain was profiled in a study of human T cells and chemical hapten exposure. This clonotype was counted many times. The CDR3 length is 15 residues. V lost 6 bases, J lost 4 bases, and 8 bases stayed unmatched. TCRdb independently ran MiXCR on the RACE reads; one entry per CDR3 protein. The sample lists approximately 90,000 distinct CDR3 sequences; about 10% were seen once. Time point specified: patch test 1, 2 weeks after DPC sensitization. Treatment of the sample: therapeutic diphenylcyclopropenone sensitization with weekly scalp DPC. The TCR was taken from a man between 40 and 49 years old with alopecia areata. Some clones in this sample may be carry-over from other donors' samples. V and J are TRBV12-3 or TRBV12-4 and TRBJ2-2; 7 bases line up with TRBD1. The sequenced sample was whole blood, obtained in connection with sensitization to the hapten diphenylcyclopropenone (DPC). CDR3 sequence: CASRLPGTVTGELFF. CDR3 coding DNA: TGTGCCAGCAGGCTCCCGGGGACAGTCACCGGGGAGCTGTTTTTT.